One sample yielded the 10 T cell receptor beta chains listed below, sequenced in a study of blood T cell repertoires in COVID-19. The method was immunoSEQ multiplex PCR; TCRdb's version includes in-frame clones alone and lacks a portion of them. The sample has 30,000 to 40,000 clones, around 77% seen once. The sequencing sample was made of peripheral blood. These receptors came from a man older than 75 with active or convalescent COVID-19.

This clone counts as medium-sized. The chain carries TRBV5-1 and TRBJ2-1; 10 nucleotides match TRBD1. Germline lookup yields CDR1 SGHRS and CDR2 YFSETQ. This CDR3 spans 15 amino acids. The J segment lost 9 bases and the V segment lost 4 bases, leaving 10 bases of the junction unmatched. The CDR3 DNA reads TGCGCCAGCAGCCACTCCGGGACAGGGGAGGTTGAGCAGTTCTTC. The encoded protein is CASSHSGTGEVEQFF.

The J gene is TRBJ2-3, the V gene TRBV9; 9 positions match TRBD2. Looked up from germline, CDR1 is SGDLS and CDR2 is YYNGEE. The CDR3 spans 16 residues. V was clipped by 3 bases and J by 2 bases; unmatched bases: 7. CDR3 nucleotides: TGTGCCAGCAGCGCAGAAAGCGGGAGGAACACAGATACGCAGTATTTT. The encoded protein is CASSAESGRNTDTQYF.

The chain combines TRBV21-1 with TRBJ2-5; TRBD2, as called in the table, went unchecked against the DNA. TRBV21-1 is shown as a pseudogene. The CDR3 is 16 amino acids. As DNA, the CDR3 is TGTGCCAGCAGCAACGCATTACGGGGTTCCTCAGAGACCCAGTACTTC. This gives the protein CASSNALRGSSETQYF.

The chain recombines TRBV6-6 with TRBJ2-7; TRBD1 might be the D (6 bases). Germline lookup yields CDR1 MNHNY and CDR2 SVGAGI (reference sequence). The CDR3 spans 13 residues. V was trimmed by 0 bases and J by 6 bases, leaving 9 bases between them. CDR3: CASSYSDRPEQYF. CDR3 nucleotides: TGTGCCAGCAGTTACTCGGACAGACCCGAGCAGTACTTC.

The chain joins TRBV19 to TRBJ1-1, with D possibly being TRBD1 (5 bases). V dropped 7 bases and J dropped 0 bases, with 9 bases sitting between them. The CDR3 has 13 residues. Germline V gives CDR1 LNHDA, CDR2 SQIVND (reference sequence). DNA for the CDR3: TGTGCCAGTACCGACAGATTGAACACTGAAGCTTTCTTT. It encodes CASTDRLNTEAFF.

The V call is TRBV27, the J call TRBJ2-2, with D maybe TRBD1 (6 bases). The V end lost 3 bases, the J end lost 7 bases, and 6 bases lay between the germline ends. The CDR3 runs to 12 residues. Per the germline V gene, CDR1 is MNHEY and CDR2 is SMNVEV (reference sequence). This CDR3 reads CASSFRGGELFF. CDR3 DNA: TGTGCCAGCAGTTTCAGGGGCGGGGAGCTGTTTTTT.

This clone was seen more than once but under ten times. This chain joins TRBV4-1 and TRBJ1-2; 7 bases fit TRBD1. The CDR3 is 15 amino acids. The ends lost 2 bases at V and 4 bases at J; junction bases unmatched: 7. From germline, CDR1 is MGHRA and CDR2 YSYEKL. CDR3 amino acids: CASSQRTGYTYGYTF. Written as DNA, the CDR3 is TGCGCCAGCAGCCAAAGGACAGGATATACCTATGGCTACACCTTC.

This clone was seen only once. This chain connects TRBV28 to TRBJ1-1; no firm D call. Trimming cost V 5 bases and J 10 bases, with 17 bases left between them. Germline values: CDR1 MDHEN, CDR2 SYDVKM. The CDR3 sequence is 13 residues long. CDR3 sequence (DNA): TGTGCCAGCAGTCTACTCGCGGGCTCGGGAGCTTTCTTT. Protein sequence: CASSLLAGSGAFF.

This rearrangement joins TRBV28 to TRBJ1-1; maybe TRBD1 (5 bases). The V gene lost 7 bases and the J gene lost 5 bases, with 14 bases spanning the gap. The CDR3 is 13 residues long. Germline V gene data show CDR1 as MDHEN and CDR2 as SYDVKM. CDR3 sequence: CASTGSGVTEAFF. CDR3 nucleotide sequence: TGTGCCAGCACAGGGAGCGGGGTGACTGAAGCTTTCTTT.

The chain employs TRBV30 and TRBJ2-3, with D unclear. This CDR3 spans 10 amino acids. V shed 5 bases and J shed 6 bases, with 6 bases lying between them. Germline V gives CDR1 GTSNPN, CDR2 SVGIG (reference sequence). This CDR3 reads CAWGRDTQYF. CDR3 DNA: TGTGCCTGGGGGCGGGATACGCAGTATTTT.